Presented here are 29 T cell receptor beta chains from one specimen sequenced in a study of T cell repertoires in ileal Crohn's disease. Regarding time point: inflamed ileum from the surgical specimen. The protocol was immunoSEQ multiplex PCR, while the TCRdb copy is restricted to in-frame clones and leaves out a portion. In the table there are under 14,000 clones, over 75% of which are singletons. Sequencing was performed on ileal tissue. The source of these receptors is an adult with Crohn's disease.

V gene TRBV19 combines with J gene TRBJ2-7, with D possibly TRBD2 on 6 matching bases. Deletions cut 5 bases from V and 4 bases from J, with 9 bases between. From germline, CDR1 is LNHDA and CDR2 SQIVND (reference sequence). This CDR3 has 12 residues. Here the CDR3 DNA reads TGTGCCAGTAGTGCTAGCGCGTACGAGCAGTACTTC. The encoded protein is CASSASAYEQYF.

This chain connects TRBV5-6 to TRBJ2-5; 10 nucleotides line up with TRBD1. Per the germline V gene, CDR1 is SGHDT and CDR2 is YYEEEE. V lost 1 base to trimming and J lost 5 bases; unmatched junction nucleotides: 5. The CDR3 consists of 15 residues. The CDR3 nucleotides are TGTGCCAGCAGCTTGAAGACAGGGGGCAGTGAGACCCAGTACTTC. It specifies CASSLKTGGSETQYF.

This sequence joins TRBV7-9 and TRBJ2-3; D is perhaps TRBD1 (5 bases). The CDR3 consists of 15 residues. V shed 4 bases and J shed 6 bases, with 17 bases lying between them. Looked up from germline, CDR1 is SEHNR and CDR2 is FQNEAQ (reference sequence). The CDR3 region is CASSSPGLIGDTQYF. In nucleotides, the CDR3 is TGTGCCAGCAGCTCACCAGGGTTAATTGGGGATACGCAGTATTTT.

V usage is TRBV7-2 and J usage is TRBJ1-4; 8 nucleotides match TRBD1. The CDR3 has 15 amino acids. The germline V gene encodes CDR1 SGHTA and CDR2 FQGNSA. Trimming cost V 4 bases and J 2 bases; bases outside gene matches: 3. The DNA for the CDR3 is TGTGCCAGCAGCTGGCAGGGGGCGACTAATGAAAAACTGTTTTTT. Translated: CASSWQGATNEKLFF.

The chain employs TRBV19 and TRBJ1-5; the match to TRBD1 covers 8 bases. CDR3 length: 14 residues. J gave up 9 bases and V 5 bases, and 9 bases lay outside the gene matches. CDR1 is LNHDA and CDR2 is SQIVND in the germline V gene (reference sequence). The CDR3 DNA sequence: TGTGCCAGTAGTTACGCACAGGGGGATTGGCCCCAGCATTTT. Encoded protein: CASSYAQGDWPQHF.

This sequence joins TRBV18 and TRBJ2-7; D is undetermined. The CDR3 is 12 amino acids. The germline gives CDR1 KGHSH, CDR2 LQKENI. The V gene lost 5 bases and the J gene lost 6 bases, with 11 bases spanning the gap. This chain's CDR3 is CASSYAGGEQYV. DNA of the CDR3: TGTGCCAGCTCATATGCAGGCGGCGAGCAGTACGTC.

The rearrangement joins TRBV19 to TRBJ1-5; 7 bases match TRBD1. Unmatched junction bases numbered 7, after V lost 7 bases and J lost 1 base. The CDR3 totals 15 residues. CDR1 is LNHDA, CDR2 SQIVND, per germline (reference sequence). Here the CDR3 reads CASTQGLASNQPQHF. For the CDR3, the DNA is TGTGCCAGTACACAGGGGTTGGCGAGCAATCAGCCCCAGCATTTT.

The V gene is TRBV7-6, the J gene TRBJ1-5; 7 bases fit TRBD1. This CDR3 is built from 17 residues. The germline V gene encodes CDR1 SGHVS and CDR2 FNYEAQ. The J segment lost 1 base and the V segment lost 1 base, leaving 7 bases of the junction unmatched. CDR3 bases: TGTGCCAGCAGCTTAGAATCGGGACAGTCCAGCAATCAGCCCCAGCATTTT. Amino acid sequence: CASSLESGQSSNQPQHF.

V usage is TRBV7-2 and J usage is TRBJ2-2; no clear D gene. V lost 2 bases, J lost 2 bases, and 6 bases lay in between. This CDR3 region has 14 residues. Germline CDR1 reads SGHTA; CDR2 reads FQGNSA. The chain's CDR3 is CASSLPPNTGELFF. CDR3 DNA sequence: TGTGCCAGCAGCTTACCCCCCAACACCGGGGAGCTGTTTTTT.

V usage is TRBV19 and J usage is TRBJ1-1; weak D call: TRBD1 (6 bases). With 7 bases removed from V and 0 bases from J, the gap between germline ends came to 12 bases. The CDR3 loop spans 14 amino acids. Germline V gene data show CDR1 as LNHDA and CDR2 as SQIVND (reference sequence). CDR3 nucleotide sequence: TGTGCCAGTACTCTACAGGGATTGAACACTGAAGCTTTCTTT. It translates to CASTLQGLNTEAFF. The complete variable domain, with remaining parts taken from reference TRBV19 and TRBJ1-1, reads DGGITQSPKYLFRKEGQNVTLSCEQNLNHDAMYWYRQDPGQGLRLIYYSQIVNDFQKGDIAEGYSVSREKKESFPLTVTSAQKNPTAFYLCASTLQGLNTEAFFGQGTRLTVV.

The chain carries TRBV7-3 and TRBJ1-2; 7 bases agree with TRBD1. V lost 5 bases to trimming and J lost 8 bases; unmatched junction nucleotides: 8. The CDR3 is made up of 13 amino acids. CDR1 and CDR2 (germline): SGHTA, FQGTGA. CDR3 bases: TGTGCCAGCAGCCCACAGGGGCAATCGGGCTACACCTTC. Protein product: CASSPQGQSGYTF.

The CDR3 loop reads CASSFGQSYTGELFF. The CDR3, as DNA: TGTGCCAGCAGCTTTGGACAGTCCTACACCGGGGAGCTGTTTTTT. The chain carries TRBV11-2 and TRBJ2-2, with a possible D match to TRBD1 (6 bases). The CDR3 is made up of 15 amino acids. Germline V gene sequence: CDR1 SGHAT, CDR2 FQNNGV. V gave up 3 bases and J gave up 3 bases, with 11 bases separating them.

In this sample, this clone turned up once. The chain uses TRBV7-9 and TRBJ1-1; possibly TRBD1 for D (5 bases). The ends were cut back, 6 bases at V and 3 bases at J, with 17 bases in the middle. The CDR3 is 15 residues long. Germline CDR1 is SEHNR and CDR2 is FQNEAQ (reference sequence). The CDR3 region has the DNA TGTGCCAGCAGTTCCCCACTCCGAGGGGACACTGAAGCTTTCTTT. It specifies CASSSPLRGDTEAFF. The variable domain in full, with the rest retrieved from reference TRBV7-9 and TRBJ1-1, is DTGVSQNPRHKITKRGQNVTFRCDPISEHNRLYWYRQTLGQGPEFLTYFQNEAQLEKSRLLSDRFSAERPKGSFSTLEIQRTEQGDSAMYLCASSSPLRGDTEAFFGQGTRLTVV.

CDR3 nucleotides: TGTGCCAGCAGTCAATCCAGTGTTCAGTCACCCCTCCACTTT. Translated, it gives CASSQSSVQSPLHF. The chain combines TRBV14 with TRBJ1-6, with D uncertain. Germline CDR1 SGHDN, CDR2 FVKESK. The length of the CDR3 is 14 residues. V lost 6 bases and J 10 bases, leaving 16 bases between the germline ends.

The chain is built from TRBV30 and TRBJ1-1; 7 nucleotides agree with TRBD1. Germline V lookup: CDR1 GTSNPN, CDR2 SVGIG (reference sequence). The CDR3 contains 15 residues. V lost 5 bases to trimming and J lost 1 base; unmatched junction nucleotides: 10. This CDR3 is CAWQNFGQANTEAFF. Written as DNA, the CDR3 is TGTGCCTGGCAGAACTTTGGACAGGCGAACACTGAAGCTTTCTTT.

This clone appeared once. The chain has TRBV30 and TRBJ2-1, with 11 bases that match TRBD2. The CDR3 spans 17 residues. Germline V gives CDR1 GTSNPN, CDR2 SVGIG (reference sequence). Unmatched junction bases numbered 8, after V lost 3 bases and J lost 1 base. The CDR3 loop reads CAWRGGRLAGSYNEQFF. The CDR3 DNA sequence: TGTGCCTGGAGGGGTGGTAGACTAGCGGGATCCTACAATGAGCAGTTCTTC.

The chain employs TRBV5-1 and TRBJ1-4; D is possibly TRBD1 (6 bases). Trimming shortened V by 0 bases and J by 5 bases, and 8 bases separated the two germline ends. Germline loops: CDR1 SGHRS, CDR2 YFSETQ. The CDR3 runs to 14 residues. The CDR3 region is CASSLAGANEKLFF. The CDR3 DNA sequence: TGCGCCAGCAGCTTGGCGGGGGCCAATGAAAAACTGTTTTTT.

The chain employs TRBV19 and TRBJ2-2; tentatively, D is TRBD2 (7 bases). This CDR3 is 18 amino acids long. V dropped 2 bases and J dropped 4 bases, with 20 bases sitting between them. CDR1 is LNHDA, CDR2 SQIVND, per germline (reference sequence). Here the CDR3 reads CASSIQTTGPGGTGELFF. CDR3 bases: TGTGCCAGTAGTATACAAACTACAGGGCCGGGGGGCACCGGGGAGCTGTTTTTT.

The J gene is TRBJ1-2, the V gene TRBV19; 10 positions match TRBD1. Germline V gene sequence: CDR1 LNHDA, CDR2 SQIVND (reference sequence). This CDR3 region has 14 residues. V gave up 5 bases and J gave up 3 bases; unmatched junction bases: 3. CDR3 residues: CASSPGQGYYGYTF. As DNA, the CDR3 is TGTGCCAGTAGTCCGGGACAGGGGTACTATGGCTACACCTTC.

The rearrangement links TRBV6-1 to TRBJ1-2; D gene unclear. V was cut by 6 bases and J by 3 bases, with 14 bases left in between. Germline CDR1 and CDR2: MNHNS and SASEGT. The CDR3 runs 14 residues. In DNA form, the CDR3 reads TGTGCCAGCAGGAAAGAGAACGGTCACTATGGCTACACCTTC. This gives the protein CASRKENGHYGYTF.

This chain uses TRBV18 with TRBJ1-5, with a tentative D call TRBD1 (5 bases). V was shortened by 5 bases and J by 0 bases, with 14 bases between the two germline ends. Germline CDR1 reads KGHSH; CDR2 reads LQKENI. The CDR3 totals 16 residues. For the CDR3, the DNA is TGTGCCAGCTCATCGACCGGGACGGATAGCAATCAGCCCCAGCATTTT. Translated: CASSSTGTDSNQPQHF. Full variable domain (remainder filled in from reference TRBV18 and TRBJ1-5): NAGVMQNPRHLVRRRGQEARLRCSPMKGHSHVYWYRQLPEEGLKFMVYLQKENIIDESGMPKERFSAEFPKEGPSILRIQQVVRGDSAAYFCASSSTGTDSNQPQHFGDGTRLSIL.

J is TRBJ2-3 and V is TRBV6-5; D call uncertain. V was clipped by 2 bases and J by 0 bases, with 9 bases between them. The CDR3 is made up of 15 amino acids. Germline CDR1 is MNHEY and CDR2 is SVGAGI. CDR3 sequence reads: CASSYQTASTDTQYF. The CDR3 DNA reads TGTGCCAGCAGTTACCAAACAGCAAGCACAGATACGCAGTATTTT.

This chain uses TRBV4-3 with TRBJ2-7; D possibly uses TRBD1 or TRBD2 (5 bases each). The V end lost 5 bases, the J end lost 7 bases, and 21 bases lay between the germline ends. The CDR3 has 15 amino acids. Germline lookup yields CDR1 LGHNA and CDR2 YSLEER. CDR3 in amino acids: CASSVRGSPLEEQYF. For the CDR3, the DNA is TGCGCCAGCAGCGTCCGGGGCAGCCCCCTGGAAGAGCAGTACTTC.

This chain joins TRBV18 and TRBJ2-5; maybe TRBD2 (5 bases). V dropped 2 bases and J dropped 5 bases, with 9 bases sitting between them. This CDR3 is 13 amino acids long. CDR1 and CDR2 (germline): KGHSH, LQKENI. The CDR3 region has the DNA TGTGCCAGCTCACCATATTCGGGGGAGACCCAGTACTTC. Its protein product is CASSPYSGETQYF.

The rearrangement links TRBV7-8 to TRBJ1-1; 7 bases match TRBD1. The germline gives CDR1 SGHVS, CDR2 FQNEAQ. CDR3 size: 12 residues. With 5 bases clipped from V and 4 bases from J, the junction kept 1 base outside the gene matches. The CDR3 nucleotides read TGTGCCAGCAGCCCAGGGGGCACTGAAGCTTTCTTT. This codes for CASSPGGTEAFF.

CDR3 loop: CASSSWGRYNQPQHF. CDR3 DNA sequence: TGTGCCAGCAGCTCTTGGGGCCGATATAATCAGCCCCAGCATTTT. This chain joins TRBV5-6 and TRBJ1-5; weak D call: TRBD1 (5 bases). The CDR3 is 15 amino acids. V dropped 3 bases and J dropped 4 bases, with 14 bases sitting between them. Germline CDR1 and CDR2: SGHDT and YYEEEE.

The V call is TRBV2, the J call TRBJ1-1; 7 bases map to TRBD1. The germline gives CDR1 SNHLY, CDR2 FYNNEI. This CDR3 is 13 amino acids long. After removal of 4 bases from V and 5 bases from J, the junction contained 4 bases not matched to a gene. CDR3 sequence: CASSGRGRTEAFF. For the CDR3, the DNA is TGTGCCAGCAGTGGAAGGGGGCGAACTGAAGCTTTCTTT.

This rearrangement joins TRBV19 to TRBJ2-1; D perhaps matches TRBD1 (5 bases). The CDR3 totals 14 residues. The germline V gene has CDR1 LNHDA and CDR2 SQIVND (reference sequence). V lost 7 bases to trimming and J lost 10 bases, with 20 bases between them. CDR3 sequence reads: CASNIPQGSREQFF. The CDR3 nucleotides read TGTGCCAGTAATATCCCCCAGGGCAGCCGAGAGCAGTTCTTC.

This rearrangement joins TRBV19 to TRBJ2-2, with D possibly being TRBD2 (5 bases). Trimming stripped 8 bases from V and 7 bases from J, with 8 bases between. Germline V gives CDR1 LNHDA, CDR2 SQIVND (reference sequence). The CDR3 covers 11 residues. The CDR3 protein is CASAGSGELFF. CDR3 DNA sequence: TGTGCCAGTGCTGGGAGCGGGGAGCTGTTTTTT.